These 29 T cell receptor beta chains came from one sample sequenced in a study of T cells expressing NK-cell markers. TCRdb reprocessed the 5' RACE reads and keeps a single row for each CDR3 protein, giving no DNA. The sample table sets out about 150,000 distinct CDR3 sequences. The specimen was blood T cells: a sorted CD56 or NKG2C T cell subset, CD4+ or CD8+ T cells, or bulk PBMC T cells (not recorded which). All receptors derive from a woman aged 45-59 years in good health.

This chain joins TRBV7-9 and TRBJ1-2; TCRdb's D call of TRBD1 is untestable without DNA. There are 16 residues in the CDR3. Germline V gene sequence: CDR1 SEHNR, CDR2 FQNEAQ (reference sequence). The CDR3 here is CASSHPVRGQNYGYTF.

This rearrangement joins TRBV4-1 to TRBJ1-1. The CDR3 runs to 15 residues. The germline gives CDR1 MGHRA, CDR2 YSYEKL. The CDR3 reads CASSQAVGMNTEAFF.

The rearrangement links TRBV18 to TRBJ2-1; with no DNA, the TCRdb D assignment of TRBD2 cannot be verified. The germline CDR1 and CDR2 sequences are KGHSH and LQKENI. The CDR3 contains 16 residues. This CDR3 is CASSKGTSEAYNEQFF. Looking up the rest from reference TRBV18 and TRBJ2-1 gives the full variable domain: NAGVMQNPRHLVRRRGQEARLRCSPMKGHSHVYWYRQLPEEGLKFMVYLQKENIIDESGMPKERFSAEFPKEGPSILRIQQVVRGDSAAYFCASSKGTSEAYNEQFFGPGTRLTVL.

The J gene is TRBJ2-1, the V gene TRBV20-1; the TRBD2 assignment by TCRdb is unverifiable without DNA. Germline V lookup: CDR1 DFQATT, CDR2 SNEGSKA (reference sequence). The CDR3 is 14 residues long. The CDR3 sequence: CSAPSRQREDEQFF.

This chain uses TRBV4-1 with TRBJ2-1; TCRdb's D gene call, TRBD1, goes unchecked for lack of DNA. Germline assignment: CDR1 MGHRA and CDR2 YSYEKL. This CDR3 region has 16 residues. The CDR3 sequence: CASSQEGPRPGHEQFF.

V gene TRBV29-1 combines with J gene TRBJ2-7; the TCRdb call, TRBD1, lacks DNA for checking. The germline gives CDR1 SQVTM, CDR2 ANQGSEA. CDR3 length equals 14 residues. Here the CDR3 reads CSVEDGYRGYEQYF.

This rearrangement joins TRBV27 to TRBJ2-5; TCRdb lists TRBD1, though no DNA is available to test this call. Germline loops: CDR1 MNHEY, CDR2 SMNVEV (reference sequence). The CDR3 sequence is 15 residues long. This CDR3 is CASSFSYRGQETQYF.

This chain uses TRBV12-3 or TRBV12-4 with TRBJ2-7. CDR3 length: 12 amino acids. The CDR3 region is CASKRGSYEQYF.

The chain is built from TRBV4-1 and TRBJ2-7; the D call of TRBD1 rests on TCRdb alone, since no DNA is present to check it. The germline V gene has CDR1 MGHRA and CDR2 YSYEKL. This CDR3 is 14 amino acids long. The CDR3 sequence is CASGPRGGSYEQYF.

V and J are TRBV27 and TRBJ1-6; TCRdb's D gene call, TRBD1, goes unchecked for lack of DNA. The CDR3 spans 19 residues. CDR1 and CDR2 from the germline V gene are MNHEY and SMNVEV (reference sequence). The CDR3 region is CASSLSGQGGILYNSPLHF.

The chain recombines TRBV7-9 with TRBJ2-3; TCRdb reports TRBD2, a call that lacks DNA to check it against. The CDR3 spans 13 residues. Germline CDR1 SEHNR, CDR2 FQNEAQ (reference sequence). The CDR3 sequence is CASSGGMTDTQYF.

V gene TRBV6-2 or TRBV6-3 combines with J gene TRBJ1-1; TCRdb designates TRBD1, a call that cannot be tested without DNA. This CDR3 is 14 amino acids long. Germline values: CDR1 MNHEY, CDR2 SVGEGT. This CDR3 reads CASRQGGVNTEAFF.

The CDR3 protein is CASSSSGGWGSYNEQFF. The V call is TRBV6-5, the J call TRBJ2-1. CDR3 size: 17 residues. The germline CDR1 and CDR2 sequences are MNHEY and SVGAGI.

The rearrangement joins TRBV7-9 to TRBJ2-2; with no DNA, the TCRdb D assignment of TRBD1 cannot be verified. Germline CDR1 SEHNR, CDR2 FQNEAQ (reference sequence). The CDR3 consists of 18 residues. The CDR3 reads CASSLARAGTENTGELFF. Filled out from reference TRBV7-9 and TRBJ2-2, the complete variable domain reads DTGVSQNPRHKITKRGQNVTFRCDPISEHNRLYWYRQTLGQGPEFLTYFQNEAQLEKSRLLSDRFSAERPKGSFSTLEIQRTEQGDSAMYLCASSLARAGTENTGELFFGEGSRLTVL.

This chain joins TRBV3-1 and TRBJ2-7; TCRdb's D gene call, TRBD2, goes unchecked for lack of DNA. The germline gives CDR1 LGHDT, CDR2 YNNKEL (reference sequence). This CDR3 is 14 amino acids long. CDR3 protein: CASSPPGPGYEQYF.

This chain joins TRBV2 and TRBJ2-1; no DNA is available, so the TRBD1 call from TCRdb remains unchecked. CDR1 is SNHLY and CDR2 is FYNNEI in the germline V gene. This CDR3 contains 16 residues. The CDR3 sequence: CASSEFPGQGGHEQFF.

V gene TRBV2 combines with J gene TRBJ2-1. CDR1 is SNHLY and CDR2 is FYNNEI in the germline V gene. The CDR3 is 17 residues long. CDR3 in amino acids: CASSEGRWEGPYNEQFF.

The CDR3 here is CASSLPSGRNEQYF. The chain couples TRBV7-8 to TRBJ2-7; the D call from TCRdb, TRBD2, cannot be confirmed without DNA. Germline lookup yields CDR1 SGHVS and CDR2 FQNEAQ. This CDR3 has 14 amino acids.

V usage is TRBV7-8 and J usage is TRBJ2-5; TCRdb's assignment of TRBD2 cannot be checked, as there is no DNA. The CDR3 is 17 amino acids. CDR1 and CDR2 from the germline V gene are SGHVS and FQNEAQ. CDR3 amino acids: CASSSRGLAGVFETQYF.

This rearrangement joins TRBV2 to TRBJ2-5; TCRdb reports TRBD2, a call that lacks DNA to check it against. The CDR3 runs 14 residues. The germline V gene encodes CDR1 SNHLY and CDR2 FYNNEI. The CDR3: CASLPSGAPGTQYF.

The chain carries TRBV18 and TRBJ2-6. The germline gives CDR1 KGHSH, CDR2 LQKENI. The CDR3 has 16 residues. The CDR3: CASSPPGTSGANVLTF. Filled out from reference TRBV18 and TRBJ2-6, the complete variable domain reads NAGVMQNPRHLVRRRGQEARLRCSPMKGHSHVYWYRQLPEEGLKFMVYLQKENIIDESGMPKERFSAEFPKEGPSILRIQQVVRGDSAAYFCASSPPGTSGANVLTFGAGSRLTVL.

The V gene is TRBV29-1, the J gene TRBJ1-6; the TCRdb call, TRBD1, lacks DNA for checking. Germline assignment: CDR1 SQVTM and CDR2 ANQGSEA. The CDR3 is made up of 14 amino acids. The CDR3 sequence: CSVDKDTLGSPLHF.

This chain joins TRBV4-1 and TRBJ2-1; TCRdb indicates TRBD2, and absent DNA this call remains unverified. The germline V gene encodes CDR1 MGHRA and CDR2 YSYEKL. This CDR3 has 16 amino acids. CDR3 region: CASSDLAGGLNNEQFF.

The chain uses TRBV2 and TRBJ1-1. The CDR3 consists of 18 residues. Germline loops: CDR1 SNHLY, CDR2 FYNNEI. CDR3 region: CASSDLRASWIGGTEAFF.

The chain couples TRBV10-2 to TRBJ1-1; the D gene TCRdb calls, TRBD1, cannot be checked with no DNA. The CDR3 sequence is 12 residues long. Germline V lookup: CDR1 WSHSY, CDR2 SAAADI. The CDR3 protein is CATKGEETEAFF.

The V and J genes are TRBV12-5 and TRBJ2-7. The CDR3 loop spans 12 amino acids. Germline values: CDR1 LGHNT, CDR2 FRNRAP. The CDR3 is CASGPDLNEQYF.

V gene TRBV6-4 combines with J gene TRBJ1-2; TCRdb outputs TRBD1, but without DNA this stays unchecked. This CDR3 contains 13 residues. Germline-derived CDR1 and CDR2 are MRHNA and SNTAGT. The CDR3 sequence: CASSDSSGAGYTF.

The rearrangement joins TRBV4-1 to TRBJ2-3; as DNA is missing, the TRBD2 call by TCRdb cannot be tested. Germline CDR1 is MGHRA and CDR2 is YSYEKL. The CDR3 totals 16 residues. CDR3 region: CASSPPISGRADTQYF.

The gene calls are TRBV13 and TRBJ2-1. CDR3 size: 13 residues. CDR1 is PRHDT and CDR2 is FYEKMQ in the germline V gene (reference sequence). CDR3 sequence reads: CASSVGTSDEQFF.